This T cell receptor (beta chain) was observed in a study of cytomegalovirus exposure and HLA in healthy donors. Study conclusions and caveats: Association of approximately 18,000 TCR beta sequences with HLA alleles was found at 0.05 false discovery rate in a later analysis.

Use of 60 Vbeta and 13 Jbeta primers characterized the PCR. Profiled with immunoSEQ multiplex PCR; TCRdb holds only in-frame clones, not every one. Found here are 84,000 or so clones, less than 80% of them singletons; the top ten hold 1.4%. Comment on this clone: Its specificity is not known.

This CDR3 contains 17 residues. V lost 9 bases, J lost 3 bases, and 10 bases stayed unmatched. Germline CDR1 SGHNT, CDR2 YYREEE (reference sequence). The chain uses TRBV5-4 and TRBJ2-2, with TRBD2 matching 14 bases. Sequencing input: PBMCs. This TCR derives from a male donor in good health and CMV-seronegative. CDR3 amino acids: CATNKPGLAGDTGELFF. In nucleotides, the CDR3 is TGTGCCACCAATAAGCCGGGACTAGCGGGAGACACCGGGGAGCTGTTTTTT.